Shown below are 27 T cell receptor beta chains from a single sample sequenced in a study of blood T cell repertoires in COVID-19. Repertoires were generated with immunoSEQ multiplex PCR, while TCRdb's copy carries only in-frame clones and drops some. The table shows around 200,000 clones, with approximately 82% occurring only once. Sequenced input: peripheral blood. The receptor set was obtained from a man aged 45-65 years with active or convalescent COVID-19.

The chain is built from TRBV5-1 and TRBJ1-4; D call uncertain. The CDR3 has 15 residues. V was shortened by 0 bases and J by 4 bases, with 10 bases between the two germline ends. Germline CDR1 SGHRS, CDR2 YFSETQ. Here the CDR3 DNA reads TGCGCCAGCAGCTTGGAAGGACGGGATAATGAAAAACTGTTTTTT. Translating it yields CASSLEGRDNEKLFF.

This clone was counted between two and nine times. The chain is built from TRBV14 and TRBJ1-4; 8 bases map to TRBD1. Germline loops: CDR1 SGHDN, CDR2 FVKESK. The ends lost 4 bases at V and 7 bases at J; junction bases unmatched: 8. The CDR3 has 15 residues. The CDR3 sequence: CASSRRSTGGEKLFF. DNA of the CDR3: TGTGCCAGCAGCCGCCGCTCCACAGGGGGTGAAAAACTGTTTTTT.

The chain joins TRBV15 to TRBJ2-7, with D perhaps matching TRBD1 (5 bases). Germline V gene lookup returns CDR1 LNHNV and CDR2 YYDKDF (reference sequence). The CDR3 length is 15 residues. The V and J ends lost 0 bases and 3 bases respectively, with 12 bases between them. CDR3 residues: CATSREAGPRYEQYF. CDR3 sequence (DNA): TGTGCCACCAGCAGAGAGGCAGGGCCCCGCTACGAGCAGTACTTC.

This clone showed up just once. The genes are TRBV19 and TRBJ2-2, with D possibly TRBD2 on 7 matching bases. CDR1 LNHDA and CDR2 SQIVND come from the germline V gene (reference sequence). The V gene lost 5 bases and the J gene lost 7 bases, with 11 bases spanning the gap. The CDR3 sequence is 13 residues long. The chain's CDR3 is CASSRGASGELFF. The DNA of the CDR3 is TGTGCCAGTAGTCGGGGGGCAAGCGGGGAGCTGTTTTTT.

The V call is TRBV6-1, the J call TRBJ1-4, with 9 nucleotides matching TRBD1. CDR3 length equals 14 residues. CDR1 is MNHNS, CDR2 SASEGT, per germline. Trimming removed 6 bases from V and 6 bases from J; junction bases left unmatched: 5. The CDR3 region has the DNA TGTGCCAGCAGAAGACAGGGGGGCTATGAAAAACTGTTTTTT. Its translation: CASRRQGGYEKLFF.

The chain combines TRBV5-6 with TRBJ2-7, with TRBD1 matching 9 bases. Germline V gene lookup returns CDR1 SGHDT and CDR2 YYEEEE. The CDR3 is made up of 14 amino acids. Trimming at V came to 3 bases and at J to 2 bases, leaving 3 bases not matched to a gene. The CDR3 protein is CASSSRTGAYEQYF. The DNA for the CDR3 is TGTGCCAGCAGCTCCCGGACAGGGGCCTACGAGCAGTACTTC.

The chain combines TRBV6-2 or TRBV6-3 with TRBJ1-5; D possibly corresponds to TRBD1 (6 bases). The CDR3 extends over 17 amino acids. Germline CDR1 MNHEY, CDR2 SVGEGT. Trimming took off 3 bases at V and 4 bases at J, with 19 bases between the two ends. The CDR3: CASSYLTTGDYNQPQHF. The CDR3 bases are TGTGCCAGCAGTTATCTAACGACAGGTGATTATAATCAGCCCCAGCATTTT.

The V call is TRBV5-1, the J call TRBJ1-4; 12 bases are shared with TRBD1. After removal of 0 bases from V and 8 bases from J, the junction contained 2 bases not matched to a gene. The germline CDR1 and CDR2 sequences are SGHRS and YFSETQ. The CDR3 runs 15 residues. CDR3 in DNA: TGCGCCAGCAGCTTGGGGGACAGGGGGCACGAAAAACTGTTTTTT. This sequence encodes CASSLGDRGHEKLFF.

The chain links TRBV7-9 to TRBJ2-7; 8 positions match TRBD1. There are 14 residues in the CDR3. J gave up 5 bases and V 0 bases, and 3 bases lay outside the gene matches. Germline V lookup: CDR1 SEHNR, CDR2 FQNEAQ (reference sequence). In DNA, the CDR3 is TGTGCCAGCAGCTTAGCGGACAGGGAGCACGAGCAGTACTTC. This sequence encodes CASSLADREHEQYF. Looking up the rest from reference TRBV7-9 and TRBJ2-7 gives the full variable domain: DTGVSQNPRHKITKRGQNVTFRCDPISEHNRLYWYRQTLGQGPEFLTYFQNEAQLEKSRLLSDRFSAERPKGSFSTLEIQRTEQGDSAMYLCASSLADREHEQYFGPGTRLTVT.

This rearrangement joins TRBV7-9 to TRBJ1-3; tentative D call: TRBD1 (5 bases). Trimming left V 3 bases short and J 0 bases short, with 6 bases between. The germline CDR1 and CDR2 sequences are SEHNR and FQNEAQ (reference sequence). CDR3 length equals 14 residues. This CDR3 is CASSLTASGNTIYF. The CDR3 nucleotides read TGTGCCAGCAGCTTGACAGCCTCTGGAAACACCATATATTTT.

The V call is TRBV19, the J call TRBJ1-5, with TRBD1 matching 7 bases. After removal of 3 bases from V and 7 bases from J, the junction contained 9 bases not matched to a gene. The CDR3 is made up of 15 amino acids. Per germline, CDR1 LNHDA and CDR2 SQIVND (reference sequence). The CDR3 loop is CASSIQGGAGQPQHF. DNA for the CDR3: TGTGCCAGTAGTATCCAAGGGGGCGCAGGACAGCCCCAGCATTTT.

This chain joins TRBV4-2 and TRBJ1-1; D is ambiguous. The CDR3 totals 14 residues. Trimming removed 6 bases from V and 0 bases from J, with 11 bases in between. Germline CDR1 and CDR2: LGHNA and YNFKEQ. The CDR3, as DNA: TGTGCCAGCAGGATTCCGGGATTGAACACTGAAGCTTTCTTT. It encodes CASRIPGLNTEAFF.

The V call is TRBV2, the J call TRBJ2-7; 7 bases are a match to TRBD1. The ends lost 11 bases at V and 8 bases at J; junction bases unmatched: 18. Germline V gives CDR1 SNHLY, CDR2 FYNNEI. This CDR3 has 14 amino acids. The DNA of the CDR3 is TGTGCCGGCCGGCCCGGGACAGCTCGAGGGAAGCAGTACTTC. Translation gives CAGRPGTARGKQYF.

The chain links TRBV5-1 to TRBJ2-3; TRBD2 matches 15 bases. The CDR3 contains 18 residues. The junction had 8 bases not matched to a gene; V was cut back by 3 bases and J by 3 bases. Germline CDR1 SGHRS, CDR2 YFSETQ. The CDR3 nucleotides are TGCGCCAGCAGCTGGCCGGGACTAGCGGGAGGACGAACAGATACGCAGTATTTT. Amino acids: CASSWPGLAGGRTDTQYF.

The rearrangement links TRBV11-2 to TRBJ1-4; 8 nucleotides match TRBD1. This CDR3 spans 15 amino acids. Germline CDR1 and CDR2: SGHAT and FQNNGV. After removal of 3 bases from V and 7 bases from J, the junction contained 7 bases not matched to a gene. The CDR3 DNA sequence: TGTGCCAGCAGCTTCAGACAGGGGTCGAGTGAAAAACTGTTTTTT. It specifies CASSFRQGSSEKLFF.

The chain couples TRBV28 to TRBJ1-5; the D is unclear. Per the germline V gene, CDR1 is MDHEN and CDR2 is SYDVKM. The CDR3 spans 16 residues. V dropped 11 bases and J dropped 0 bases, with 20 bases sitting between them. The chain's CDR3 is CAGRSGVGLSNQPQHF. CDR3 sequence (DNA): TGTGCCGGACGCTCTGGGGTAGGACTTAGCAATCAGCCCCAGCATTTT.

V is TRBV10-3 and J is TRBJ1-4, with TRBD1 matching over 9 bases. V dropped 2 bases and J dropped 7; count of bases not matched to a gene: 8. In germline, CDR1 is ENHRY, CDR2 SYGVKD. CDR3 length equals 16 residues. This CDR3 reads CAISETPGQGLEKLFF. The CDR3, as DNA: TGTGCCATCAGTGAGACACCGGGACAGGGACTTGAAAAACTGTTTTTT.

The chain has TRBV25-1 and TRBJ2-6; possibly TRBD2 for D (6 bases). The germline gives CDR1 MGHDK, CDR2 SYGVNS. CDR3 length: 16 amino acids. Deletions cut 2 bases from V and 0 bases from J, with 8 bases between. For the CDR3, the DNA is TGTGCCAGCAGTGAAGCCGGGAGCTCTGGGGCCAACGTCCTGACTTTC. Protein: CASSEAGSSGANVLTF.

The chain's CDR3 is CASSPGRGANTGELFF. CDR3 DNA: TGTGCCAGCAGCCCCGGCCGCGGGGCTAACACCGGGGAGCTGTTTTTT. V and J are TRBV6-6 and TRBJ2-2; weak D call: TRBD2 (6 bases). Trimming removed 6 bases at V and 2 bases at J, with 16 bases between. Per germline, CDR1 MNHNY and CDR2 SVGAGI (reference sequence). This CDR3 is built from 16 residues.

The J gene is TRBJ1-6, the V gene TRBV28; D gene uncertain. CDR1 is MDHEN, CDR2 SYDVKM, per germline. This CDR3 region has 15 residues. V lost 5 bases and J 8 bases, leaving 16 bases between the germline ends. In DNA, the CDR3 is TGTGCCAGCAGTCCCCCCCGGGTAAAGGATTCACCCCTCCACTTT. Its protein product is CASSPPRVKDSPLHF. Complete variable domain (other parts from reference TRBV28 and TRBJ1-6): DVKVTQSSRYLVKRTGEKVFLECVQDMDHENMFWYRQDPGLGLRLIYFSYDVKMKEKGDIPEGYSVSREKKERFSLILESASTNQTSMYLCASSPPRVKDSPLHFGNGTRLTVT.

The chain is built from TRBV6-6 and TRBJ1-3; D might be TRBD1 (6 bases). The CDR3 has 15 amino acids. Germline assignment: CDR1 MNHNY and CDR2 SVGAGI (reference sequence). Trimming removed 6 bases from V and 3 bases from J, with 15 bases in between. The CDR3 region is CASSVQGSYGNTIYF. CDR3 coding DNA: TGTGCCAGCAGCGTACAGGGCTCCTATGGAAACACCATATATTTT.

This chain joins TRBV28 and TRBJ2-5; 7 positions agree with TRBD1. The CDR3 consists of 14 residues. Trimming at V came to 9 bases and at J to 3 bases, leaving 10 bases not matched to a gene. Germline CDR1 reads MDHEN; CDR2 reads SYDVKM. CDR3 nucleotides: TGTGCCAGGGGCGGCAGGGGGTACAAAGAGACCCAGTACTTC. This encodes CARGGRGYKETQYF.

This clone was recorded a few times. V usage is TRBV4-1 and J usage is TRBJ2-7; 9 nucleotides match TRBD2. CDR1 is MGHRA and CDR2 is YSYEKL in the germline V gene. This CDR3 has 15 amino acids. V gave up 2 bases and J gave up 4 bases; unmatched junction bases: 6. CDR3 in DNA: TGCGCCAGCAGCCAAATAGCGGGAGCAGCTTACGAGCAGTACTTC. Residues: CASSQIAGAAYEQYF.

CDR3: CASSQKGGEVNTEAFF. The CDR3 region has the DNA TGTGCCAGCAGCCAGAAGGGGGGGGAAGTCAACACTGAAGCTTTCTTT. The chain is built from TRBV3-1 (or the pseudogene TRBV3-2) and TRBJ1-1; D possibly corresponds to TRBD1 (6 bases). The CDR3 is 16 residues long. The germline CDR1 and CDR2 sequences are LGHDT and YNNKEL (reference sequence). The V gene lost 3 bases and the J gene lost 2 bases, with 16 bases spanning the gap.

The V and J genes are TRBV13 and TRBJ1-1; D is perhaps TRBD1 (5 bases). The CDR3 is 13 amino acids. Germline V lookup: CDR1 PRHDT, CDR2 FYEKMQ (reference sequence). Trimming removed 5 bases from V and 1 base from J, with 8 bases in between. The CDR3 spells CASSATGNTEAFF. The CDR3 nucleotides read TGTGCCAGCAGCGCCACAGGGAACACTGAAGCTTTCTTT.

The chain has TRBV6-7 and TRBJ2-7; 7 bases map to TRBD2. TRBV6-7 is an open reading frame whose function is uncertain. The CDR3 contains 14 residues. The trim removed 0 bases at V and 4 bases at J, leaving 3 bases unmatched. Here the CDR3 reads CASSYSTSAYEQYF. CDR3 DNA: TGTGCCAGCAGTTACTCCACTAGCGCGTACGAGCAGTACTTC.

J is TRBJ2-2 and V is TRBV19, with 8 bases that match TRBD2. The V gene end was trimmed by 6 bases and the J gene end by 6 bases; junction bases not matched to a gene: 9. Germline V gene data show CDR1 as LNHDA and CDR2 as SQIVND (reference sequence). The CDR3 has 15 amino acids. In nucleotides, the CDR3 is TGTGCCAGTAGCCCGCAACCAGCGGGGGCCGGGGAGCTGTTTTTT. As protein: CASSPQPAGAGELFF.